The 9 T cell receptor beta chains presented below share a single source sample, sequenced in a study of blood T cell repertoires in COVID-19. The assay was immunoSEQ multiplex PCR, and TCRdb's table has in-frame clones only and misses some. The sample lists approximately 150,000 clones; approximately 90% were seen once. The sample taken for sequencing was peripheral blood. All receptors come from a woman between 45 and 60 years old with acute or convalescent COVID-19.

The V and J genes are TRBV7-3 and TRBJ1-1, with a weak D call TRBD1 (6 bases). The CDR3 has 14 residues. With 5 bases removed from V and 4 bases from J, the gap between germline ends came to 14 bases. CDR1 is SGHTA, CDR2 FQGTGA, per germline. The CDR3 loop reads CASSIRGQTTEAFF. The CDR3 nucleotides are TGTGCCAGCAGCATAAGAGGACAGACCACTGAAGCTTTCTTT.

The chain combines TRBV10-2 with TRBJ1-4; 9 nucleotides align to TRBD1. The CDR3 is 14 amino acids. Germline trimming cut 10 bases from V and 2 bases from J; bases unmatched to any gene: 5. The germline CDR1 and CDR2 sequences are WSHSY and SAAADI. For the CDR3, the DNA is TGCGCCACCCGGGACAGGGCTACTAATGAAAAACTGTTTTTT. Protein sequence: CATRDRATNEKLFF.

The CDR3 reads CASSTNLGKRTGNTIYF. The CDR3 DNA reads TGTGCCAGTAGTACAAACCTCGGGAAGCGAACTGGAAACACCATATATTTT. The rearrangement uses TRBV19 and TRBJ1-3; D is unclear. Germline V gene data show CDR1 as LNHDA and CDR2 as SQIVND (reference sequence). The length of the CDR3 is 17 residues. The ends were cut back, 4 bases at V and 2 bases at J, with 18 bases in the middle. Full variable domain (rest looked up from reference TRBV19 and TRBJ1-3): DGGITQSPKYLFRKEGQNVTLSCEQNLNHDAMYWYRQDPGQGLRLIYYSQIVNDFQKGDIAEGYSVSREKKESFPLTVTSAQKNPTAFYLCASSTNLGKRTGNTIYFGEGSWLTVV.

The chain links TRBV3-1 (or the pseudogene TRBV3-2) to TRBJ2-2; TRBD2 agrees at 10 bases. Germline CDR1 is LGHDT and CDR2 is YNNKEL (reference sequence). J was trimmed by 0 bases and V by 0 bases; bases with no gene match: 7. This CDR3 has 19 amino acids. Here the CDR3 reads CASSQEALAGVTNTGELFF. CDR3 in DNA: TGTGCCAGCAGCCAAGAGGCCCTAGCGGGGGTTACGAACACCGGGGAGCTGTTTTTT.

The chain carries TRBV28 and TRBJ2-7; 8 nucleotides line up with TRBD1. CDR1 is MDHEN and CDR2 is SYDVKM in the germline V gene. The ends lost 5 bases at V and 6 bases at J; junction bases unmatched: 9. The CDR3 is 14 amino acids. The CDR3 reads CASSGGQAVAEQYF. DNA of the CDR3: TGTGCCAGCAGTGGGGGACAGGCGGTCGCCGAGCAGTACTTC.

This clone was counted once. The chain has TRBV5-4 and TRBJ1-2; TRBD1 aligns across 7 bases. The V and J ends lost 7 bases and 0 bases, in that order; junction bases with no gene match: 9. The CDR3 loop spans 15 amino acids. Germline CDR1 reads SGHNT; CDR2 reads YYREEE (reference sequence). The CDR3 DNA follows: TGTGCCAGCTTTACTAACAGGGGTTCTAACTATGGCTACACCTTC. Its translation is CASFTNRGSNYGYTF. The whole variable domain, filled in from reference TRBV5-4 and TRBJ1-2, reads ETGVTQSPTHLIKTRGQQVTLRCSSQSGHNTVSWYQQALGQGPQFIFQYYREEENGRGNFPPRFSGLQFPNYSSELNVNALELDDSALYLCASFTNRGSNYGYTFGSGTRLTVV.

This rearrangement joins TRBV4-2 to TRBJ2-7; 9 bases map to TRBD2. Germline CDR1 is LGHNA and CDR2 is YNFKEQ. V gave up 4 bases and J gave up 6 bases; unmatched junction bases: 19. This CDR3 has 18 amino acids. CDR3 amino acids: CASSPGRPAGGPGAEQYF. CDR3 DNA sequence: TGTGCCAGCAGCCCCGGTCGGCCGGCGGGAGGGCCCGGGGCCGAGCAGTACTTC.

The chain joins TRBV7-6 to TRBJ1-1, with 7 bases identical to TRBD1. CDR3 length: 14 amino acids. Germline CDR1 and CDR2: SGHVS and FNYEAQ. V lost 5 bases to trimming and J lost 1 base; unmatched junction nucleotides: 4. Here the CDR3 DNA reads TGTGCCAGCAGCACGACAGGGAAGAACACTGAAGCTTTCTTT. This sequence encodes CASSTTGKNTEAFF.

The chain combines TRBV6-6 with TRBJ1-1; the D gene is possibly TRBD1 (5 bases). The germline V gene encodes CDR1 MNHNY and CDR2 SVGAGI (reference sequence). The V end lost 9 bases, the J end lost 0 bases, and 14 bases lay between the germline ends. This CDR3 has 14 amino acids. The CDR3 DNA reads as TGTGCCAGTCTAAGACAGCGATTGAACACTGAAGCTTTCTTT. This codes for CASLRQRLNTEAFF.